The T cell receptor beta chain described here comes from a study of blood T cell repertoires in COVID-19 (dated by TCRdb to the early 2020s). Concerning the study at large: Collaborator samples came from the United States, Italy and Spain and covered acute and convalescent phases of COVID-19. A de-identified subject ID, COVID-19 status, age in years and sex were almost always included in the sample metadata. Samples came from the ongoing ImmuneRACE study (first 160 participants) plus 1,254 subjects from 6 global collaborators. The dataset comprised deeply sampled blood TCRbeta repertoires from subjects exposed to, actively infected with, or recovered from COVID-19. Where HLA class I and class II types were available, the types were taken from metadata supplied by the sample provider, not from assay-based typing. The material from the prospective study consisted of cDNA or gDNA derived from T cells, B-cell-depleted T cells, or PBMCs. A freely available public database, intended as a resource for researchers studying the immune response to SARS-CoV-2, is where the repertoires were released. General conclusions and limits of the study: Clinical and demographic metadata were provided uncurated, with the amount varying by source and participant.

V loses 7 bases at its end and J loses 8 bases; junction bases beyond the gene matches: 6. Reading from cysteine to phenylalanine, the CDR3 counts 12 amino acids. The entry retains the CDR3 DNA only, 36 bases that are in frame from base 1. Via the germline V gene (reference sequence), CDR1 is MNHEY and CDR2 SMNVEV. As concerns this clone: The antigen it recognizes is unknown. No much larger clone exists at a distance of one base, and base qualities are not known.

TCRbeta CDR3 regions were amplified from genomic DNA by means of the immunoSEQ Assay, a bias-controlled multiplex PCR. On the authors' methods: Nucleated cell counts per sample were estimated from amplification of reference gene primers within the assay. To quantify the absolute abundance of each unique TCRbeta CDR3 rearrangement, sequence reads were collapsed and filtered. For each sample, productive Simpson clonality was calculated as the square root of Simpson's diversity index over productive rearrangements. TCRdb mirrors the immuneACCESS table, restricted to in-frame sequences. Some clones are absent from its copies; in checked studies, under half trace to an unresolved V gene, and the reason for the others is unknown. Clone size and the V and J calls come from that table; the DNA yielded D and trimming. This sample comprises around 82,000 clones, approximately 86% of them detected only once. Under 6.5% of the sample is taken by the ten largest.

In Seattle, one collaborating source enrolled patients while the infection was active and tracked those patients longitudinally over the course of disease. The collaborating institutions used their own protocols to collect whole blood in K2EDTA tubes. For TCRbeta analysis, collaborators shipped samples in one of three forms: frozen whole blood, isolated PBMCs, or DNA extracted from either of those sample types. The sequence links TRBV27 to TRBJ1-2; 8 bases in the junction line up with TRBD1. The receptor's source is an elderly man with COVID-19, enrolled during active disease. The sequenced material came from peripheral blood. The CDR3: CASKAGGYGYTF. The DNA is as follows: TGTGCCAGCAAGGCAGGGGGCTACGGCTACACCTTC.